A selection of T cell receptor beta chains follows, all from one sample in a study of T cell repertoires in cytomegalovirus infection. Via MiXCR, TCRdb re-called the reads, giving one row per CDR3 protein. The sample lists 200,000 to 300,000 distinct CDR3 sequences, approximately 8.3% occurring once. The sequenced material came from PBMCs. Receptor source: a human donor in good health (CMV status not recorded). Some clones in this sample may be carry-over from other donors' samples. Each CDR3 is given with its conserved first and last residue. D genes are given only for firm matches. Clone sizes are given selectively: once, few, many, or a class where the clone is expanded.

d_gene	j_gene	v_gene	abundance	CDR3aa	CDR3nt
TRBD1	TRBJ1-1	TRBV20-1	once	CSARDLDRGANTEAFF	TGCAGTGCTAGAGATCTCGACAGGGGAGCGAACACTGAAGCTTTCTTT
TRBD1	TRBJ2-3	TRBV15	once	CATSRKRQGGADTQYF	TGTGCCACCAGCAGGAAGAGACAGGGGGGAGCAGATACGCAGTATTTT
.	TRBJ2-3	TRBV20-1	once	CSASLSSDADTQYF	TGCAGTGCTAGCTTGTCAAGCGATGCAGATACGCAGTATTTT
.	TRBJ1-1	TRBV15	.	CATSTLGQAPSIHTEAFF	TGTGCCACCAGCACCCTGGGGCAGGCCCCTTCAATCCACACTGAAGCTTTCTTT
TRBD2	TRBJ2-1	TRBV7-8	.	CASSPGLAGGLGDEQFF	TGTGCCAGCAGCCCAGGACTAGCGGGGGGCCTCGGGGATGAGCAGTTCTTC
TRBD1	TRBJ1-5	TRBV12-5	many	CASGPGGAQPQHF	TGTGCTAGTGGACCAGGGGGCGCGCAGCCCCAGCATTTT
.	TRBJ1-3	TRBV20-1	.	CSAGSSSGNTIYF	TGCAGTGCTGGTAGTAGCTCTGGAAACACCATATATTTT
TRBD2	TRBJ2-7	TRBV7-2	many	CASSWPGGRSYEQYF	TGTGCCAGCAGCTGGCCTGGCGGGAGGTCATACGAGCAGTACTTC
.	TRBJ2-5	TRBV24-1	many	CATSAGGDRETQYF	TGTGCCACCAGTGCGGGGGGCGACCGGGAGACCCAGTACTTC
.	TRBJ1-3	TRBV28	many	CASSASGGMVNTIYF	TGTGCCAGCAGTGCTTCGGGGGGTATGGTGAACACCATATATTTT
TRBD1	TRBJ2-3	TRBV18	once	CASSPAPSGTGVTDTLYF	TGTGCCAGCTCACCCGCCCCTTCCGGGACAGGGGTCACAGATACGCTGTATTTT
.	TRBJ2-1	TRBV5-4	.	CASSPSTSSNEQFF	TGTGCCAGCAGCCCCTCGACTAGTTCCAATGAGCAGTTCTTC
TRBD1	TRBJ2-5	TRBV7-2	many	CASSRQGATLDF	TGTGCCAGCAGCCGACAGGGAGCCACCTTAGACTTC
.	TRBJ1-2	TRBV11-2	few	CASSLAGTGYTF	TGTGCCAGCAGCTTAGCCGGGACAGGCTACACCTTC
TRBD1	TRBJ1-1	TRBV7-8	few	CASSLPRESQGSRERGMNTEAFF	TGTGCCAGCAGCTTACCGCGGGAATCACAGGGGAGTAGGGAACGTGGGATGAACACTGAAGCTTTCTTT
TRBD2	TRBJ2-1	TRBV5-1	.	CASSFQSGGAYNEQFF	TGCGCCAGCAGCTTTCAAAGCGGGGGGGCCTACAATGAGCAGTTCTTC
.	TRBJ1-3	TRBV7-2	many	CASSRDVGGNTIYF	TGTGCCAGCAGCCGGGACGTGGGCGGAAACACCATATATTTT
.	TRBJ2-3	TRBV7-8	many	CASSLGQLSTDTQYF	TGTGCCAGCAGCTTAGGACAGTTATCCACAGATACGCAGTATTTT
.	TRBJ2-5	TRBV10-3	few	CAIQRGDQETQYF	TGTGCCATTCAGAGGGGAGACCAAGAGACCCAGTACTTC
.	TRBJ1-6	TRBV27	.	CASSVGASTLHF	TGTGCCAGCAGTGTGGGGGCATCAACCCTCCACTTT
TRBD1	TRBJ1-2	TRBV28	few	CASRTQGAANGYTF	TGTGCCAGCAGGACACAGGGGGCAGCGAATGGCTACACCTTC
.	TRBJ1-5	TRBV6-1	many	CASTTPGTSKGHQPQHF	TGTGCCAGCACCACGCCAGGGACAAGTAAGGGTCATCAGCCCCAGCATTTT
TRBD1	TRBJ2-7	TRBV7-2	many	CASSSYPGQGREQYF	TGTGCCAGCAGCTCTTACCCGGGACAGGGAAGAGAGCAGTACTTC
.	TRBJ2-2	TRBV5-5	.	CATGAVNTGELFF	TGTGCCACCGGGGCGGTGAACACCGGGGAGCTGTTTTTT